The sequence of this T cell receptor beta chain was determined in a study of cytomegalovirus exposure and HLA in healthy donors listed by TCRdb under 2017. Notes on the research overall: According to a later analysis, one platform produced both the 120 validation repertoires and the 720 or so repertoires of the first cohort. To predict cytomegalovirus infection status, the study combined high-throughput TCR immunosequencing, statistical association of individual TCRs with disease status, and machine learning. Along with the approximately 650-subject first cohort, a separate validation cohort of over a hundred different subjects was used. The study was designed to test whether signatures of past pathogen exposure could be identified by cataloging public T cell receptors. What the research found in general, with its limitations: The classifier was reported to diagnose cytomegalovirus status with high specificity and sensitivity in both the original and validation cohorts. All 130 or so repertoires were used to score co-occurrence in the validation cohort in a later analysis, because that analysis had no HLA typing for the cohort. In a later analysis, TCRs clustered in the first cohort were found to also tend to co-occur in the roughly 120 validation repertoires, with 94% of cluster scores above 0. It was suggested by the authors that the approach could potentially be generalized to other disease states and immunological phenotypes. Across donors, most TCR sequences were observed very rarely, whereas some public TCRs were present in many individuals. A total of 150 to 200 TCR beta chains were listed by the study as associated with cytomegalovirus. A few of the identified cytomegalovirus-associated TCR beta chains were confirmed in vitro to be specific for cytomegalovirus antigens.

For this clone: Its antigen remains unidentified. The input lacks base qualities; no much larger clone sits a single base away.

Donors formed part of the validation cohort, which comprised approximately 130 subjects and was distinct from the first cohort of several hundred subjects. V loses 5 bases at its end and J loses 6 bases; junction bases beyond the gene matches: 5. The CDR3, cysteine through phenylalanine, is 15 amino acids long. Only the CDR3 DNA stays, 45 bases, in frame from base 1. Reading the germline V gene (reference sequence) gives CDR1 MNHNY and CDR2 SVGAGI. Library prep was done by the immunoSEQ multiplex PCR assay. Under the source paper's analysis protocol: A statistical classification framework was developed to diagnose cytomegalovirus status using the catalog of TCR beta chain sequences. In its TCRdb copy, this immuneACCESS table keeps in-frame sequences only and misses some clones. Where compared with another copy, unresolved V genes explain less than half of these, and the others have no known cause. That table supplies the V and J calls and clone size; D and trimming were determined from the DNA. For this sample the table gives some 120,000 clones, of which 90% to 96% were detected only once. The ten largest clones capture 1.5% to 2% of the sample.

The sequence is built from TRBV6-6 and TRBJ2-1, with TRBD2 identical over 12 junction bases. The sequenced sample consisted of PBMCs. The sequence was obtained from a man aged 18 to 29 in good health and CMV-seronegative. The DNA sequence is given as TGTGCCAGCAGTCTTCTAGCGGGAGGGCCCAATGAGCAGTTCTTC. It is translated as CASSLLAGGPNEQFF.